Listed below are T cell receptor beta chains from one sample, sequenced in a study of T-cell memory formation after mild COVID-19. TCRdb reanalysed the 5' RACE reads using MiXCR and keeps one entry per CDR3 protein. Of hundreds of thousands of distinct CDR3 sequences listed, more than 20% are singletons. Input material: PBMCs or a T cell subset sorted from them (not recorded which). These receptor sequences come from a young man who had mild COVID-19 (a few samples of this study predate the infection). Cell type and time point are not known. Each CDR3 is given with its conserved first and last residue. A D gene is named only where the DNA matches it firmly. The listing skips clone size in some rows; elsewhere it reads once, few, many or a size class.

D,V,J,size,CDR3,DNA
.,TRBV5-6,TRBJ2-7,few,CASSFWHLYEQYF,TGTGCCAGCAGCTTTTGGCACCTCTACGAGCAGTACTTC
.,TRBV7-7,TRBJ1-3,.,CASSPSGGNTIYF,TGTGCCAGCAGCCCTAGTGGTGGAAACACCATATATTTT
TRBD2,TRBV7-8,TRBJ2-1,.,CAAGGTSYNEQFF,TGTGCCGCGGGGGGGACCAGCTACAATGAGCAGTTCTTC
TRBD1,TRBV7-2,TRBJ2-3,.,CASGAGQGYTDTQYF,TGTGCCAGCGGGGCGGGACAGGGATACACAGATACGCAGTATTTT
TRBD2,TRBV23-1,TRBJ2-5,few,CASRGSGLVGETQYF,TGCGCCAGCCGGGGGTCGGGACTAGTCGGAGAGACCCAGTACTTC
TRBD1,TRBV7-3,TRBJ1-1,many,CASSEQGANTEAFF,TGTGCCAGCAGCGAACAGGGGGCGAACACTGAAGCTTTCTTT
.,TRBV19,TRBJ2-1,many,CASSIGFYNEQFF,TGTGCCAGTAGTATCGGATTTTACAATGAGCAGTTCTTC
TRBD1,TRBV7-8,TRBJ2-6,.,CGTQGQGYSGANVLTF,TGTGGGACCCAGGGACAGGGTTACTCTGGGGCCAACGTCCTGACTTTC
.,TRBV29-1,TRBJ1-4,few,CSAQGAAWEKLFF,TGCAGCGCACAGGGTGCGGCGTGGGAAAAACTGTTTTTT
.,TRBV10-2,TRBJ2-4,.,CASSESNIQYF,TGCGCCAGCAGTGAGTCTAACATTCAGTACTTC
.,TRBV30,TRBJ1-3,few,CAWSLGAYTIYF,TGTGCCTGGAGCCTCGGGGCCTACACCATATATTTT
.,TRBV29-1,TRBJ1-3,few,CSVEGTSRNTIYF,TGCAGCGTTGAAGGGACATCGCGGAACACCATATATTTT
TRBD2,TRBV7-2,TRBJ2-1,few,CASIPGPGTKVGEQFF,TGTGCCAGCATACCGGGTCCCGGGACTAAAGTCGGAGAGCAGTTCTTC
TRBD1,TRBV9,TRBJ1-1,.,CASSADRGTEAFF,TGTGCCAGCAGCGCAGACAGGGGAACTGAAGCTTTCTTT